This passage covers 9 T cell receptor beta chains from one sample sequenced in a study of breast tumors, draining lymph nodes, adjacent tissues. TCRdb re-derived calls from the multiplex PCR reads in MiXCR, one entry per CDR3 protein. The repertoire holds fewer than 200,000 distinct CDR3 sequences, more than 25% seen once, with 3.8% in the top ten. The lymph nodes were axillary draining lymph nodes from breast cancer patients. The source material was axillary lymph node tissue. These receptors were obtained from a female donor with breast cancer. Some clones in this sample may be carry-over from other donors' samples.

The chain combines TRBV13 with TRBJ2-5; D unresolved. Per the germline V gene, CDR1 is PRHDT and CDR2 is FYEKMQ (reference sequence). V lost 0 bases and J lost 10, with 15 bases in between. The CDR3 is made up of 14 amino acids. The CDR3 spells CASSLGLLGSLQYF. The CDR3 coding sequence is TGTGCCAGCAGCTTAGGCCTTTTAGGTTCTCTCCAGTACTTC. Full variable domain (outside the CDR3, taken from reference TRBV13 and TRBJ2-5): AAGVIQSPRHLIKEKRETATLKCYPIPRHDTVYWYQQGPGQDPQFLISFYEKMQSDKGSIPDRFSAQQFSDYHSELNMSSLELGDSALYFCASSLGLLGSLQYFGPGTRLLVL.

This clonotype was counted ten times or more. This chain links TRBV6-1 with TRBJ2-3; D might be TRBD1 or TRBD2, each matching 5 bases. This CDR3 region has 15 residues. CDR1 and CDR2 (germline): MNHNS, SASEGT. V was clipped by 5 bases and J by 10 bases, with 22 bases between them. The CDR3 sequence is CASSSTGIQRDPQYF. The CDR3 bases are TGTGCCAGCAGTTCCACCGGGATCCAAAGGGACCCGCAGTATTTT.

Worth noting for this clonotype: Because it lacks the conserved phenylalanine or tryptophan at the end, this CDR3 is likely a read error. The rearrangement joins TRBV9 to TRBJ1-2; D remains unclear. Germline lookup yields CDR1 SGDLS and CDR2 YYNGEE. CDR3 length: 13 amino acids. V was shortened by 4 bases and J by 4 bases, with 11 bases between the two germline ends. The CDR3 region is CASSTKGSYGYTS. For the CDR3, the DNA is TGTGCCAGCAGCACGAAGGGAAGCTATGGCTACACCTCC.

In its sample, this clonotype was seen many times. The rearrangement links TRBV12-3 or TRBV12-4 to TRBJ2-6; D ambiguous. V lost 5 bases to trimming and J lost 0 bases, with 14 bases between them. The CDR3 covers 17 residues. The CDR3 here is CASSPRVSLSGANVLTF. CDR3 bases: TGTGCCAGCAGTCCTCGGGTTTCTCTCTCTGGGGCCAACGTCCTGACTTTC.

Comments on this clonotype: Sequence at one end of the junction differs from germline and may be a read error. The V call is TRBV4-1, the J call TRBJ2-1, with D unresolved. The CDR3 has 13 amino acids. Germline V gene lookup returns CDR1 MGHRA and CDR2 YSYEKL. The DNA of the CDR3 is TGCGCCAGCAGCCCCATTGGACCCAATGAGCAGTTCTTT. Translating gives CASSPIGPNEQFF.

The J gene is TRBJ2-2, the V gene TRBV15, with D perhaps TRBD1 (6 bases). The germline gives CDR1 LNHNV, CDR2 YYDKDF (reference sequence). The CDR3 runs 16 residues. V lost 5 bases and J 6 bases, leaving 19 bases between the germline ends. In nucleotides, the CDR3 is TGTGCCACCAGCTTCGGGCTGGGGGCTGGCCCCGGGGAGCTGTTTTTT. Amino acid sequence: CATSFGLGAGPGELFF.

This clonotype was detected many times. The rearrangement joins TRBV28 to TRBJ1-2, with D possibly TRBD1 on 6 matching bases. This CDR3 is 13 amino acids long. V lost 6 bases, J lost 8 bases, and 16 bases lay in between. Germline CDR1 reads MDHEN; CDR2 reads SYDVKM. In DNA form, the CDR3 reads TGTGCCAGCAGCCTGCCCAGGGGAGCGGGCTACACCTTC. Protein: CASSLPRGAGYTF.

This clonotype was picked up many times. CDR3 amino acids: CATSRVGGSNYGYTF. CDR3 DNA: TGTGCCACCAGCAGAGTGGGAGGGTCCAACTATGGCTACACCTTC. The chain carries TRBV15 and TRBJ1-2, with D unclear. V was trimmed by 1 base and J by 2 bases, leaving 11 bases between them. This CDR3 has 15 residues. The germline V gene encodes CDR1 LNHNV and CDR2 YYDKDF (reference sequence). Supplemented by reference TRBV15 and TRBJ1-2, the full variable domain reads DAMVIQNPRYQVTQFGKPVTLSCSQTLNHNVMYWYQQKSSQAPKLLFHYYDKDFNNEADTPDNFQSRRPNTSFCFLDIRSPGLGDTAMYLCATSRVGGSNYGYTFGSGTRLTVV.

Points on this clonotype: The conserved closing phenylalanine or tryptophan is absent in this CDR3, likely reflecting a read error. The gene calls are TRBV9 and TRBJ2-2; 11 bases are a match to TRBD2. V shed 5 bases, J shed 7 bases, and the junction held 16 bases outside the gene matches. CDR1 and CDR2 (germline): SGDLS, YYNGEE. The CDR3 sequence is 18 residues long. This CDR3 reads CASSSGGASYNEGGELFS. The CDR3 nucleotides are TGTGCCAGCAGTAGCGGGGGGGCTTCTTACAATGAGGGCGGGGAGCTGTTTTCT.